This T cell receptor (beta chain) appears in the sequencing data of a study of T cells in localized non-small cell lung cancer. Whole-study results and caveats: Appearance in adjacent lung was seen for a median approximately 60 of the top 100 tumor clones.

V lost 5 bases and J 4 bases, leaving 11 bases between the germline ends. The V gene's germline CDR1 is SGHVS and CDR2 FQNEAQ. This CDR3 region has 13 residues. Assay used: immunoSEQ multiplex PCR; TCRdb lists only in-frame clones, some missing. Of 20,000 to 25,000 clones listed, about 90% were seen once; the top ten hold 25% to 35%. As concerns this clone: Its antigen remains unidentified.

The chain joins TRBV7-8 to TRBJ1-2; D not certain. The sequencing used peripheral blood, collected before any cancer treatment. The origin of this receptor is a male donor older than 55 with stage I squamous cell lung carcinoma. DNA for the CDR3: TGTGCCAGCAGCCCCGGGTCTGCCTATGGCTACACCTTC. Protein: CASSPGSAYGYTF.